A single sample is the source of the 17 T cell receptor beta chains below, sequenced in a study of identical twins. TCRdb re-called the 5' RACE reads through MiXCR, storing one row per CDR3 protein. This table has hundreds of thousands of distinct CDR3 sequences, around an eighth appearing once. The sample was also reused in another study, on yellow fever vaccine responses in identical twins.

The sample taken for sequencing was PBMCs. The receptor source for this set is a woman under 30 in good health.

The chain combines TRBV29-1 with TRBJ2-5; 8 bases are shared with TRBD2. Germline V gene sequence: CDR1 SQVTM, CDR2 ANQGSEA. The trim removed 6 bases at V and 5 bases at J, leaving 17 bases unmatched. CDR3 length: 16 residues. The CDR3 DNA reads as TGCAGCGTCCTCGTTTTAGCGGGACCGACGTGGGAGACCCAGTACTTC. Amino acids: CSVLVLAGPTWETQYF.

This clonotype came up many times. V gene TRBV4-1 combines with J gene TRBJ1-6; D remains ambiguous. Trimming stripped 3 bases from V and 2 bases from J, with 14 bases between. This CDR3 region has 17 residues. The germline V gene has CDR1 MGHRA and CDR2 YSYEKL. CDR3 sequence reads: CASSHQTRAPYNSPLHF. DNA for the CDR3: TGCGCCAGCAGCCACCAAACAAGAGCCCCCTATAATTCACCCCTCCACTTT.

The chain uses TRBV12-3 or TRBV12-4 and TRBJ2-5; 8 nucleotides line up with TRBD2. This CDR3 has 13 residues. After removal of 11 bases from V and 4 bases from J, the junction contained 9 bases not matched to a gene. The CDR3 region has the DNA TGTGCCTCAGACGGGGGGGCGGGAGAGACCCAGTACTTC. This translates into CASDGGAGETQYF.

This chain links TRBV3-1 with TRBJ2-1, with unresolved D. CDR1 is LGHDT, CDR2 YNNKEL, per germline (reference sequence). The V and J ends lost 1 base and 6 bases respectively, with 16 bases between them. The CDR3 is 16 residues long. The CDR3, as DNA: TGTGCCAGCAGCCAAGCAATTCCTAGTCTCGCCAATGAGCAGTTCTTC. The encoded protein is CASSQAIPSLANEQFF.

The chain carries TRBV5-1 and TRBJ1-4; 8 positions agree with TRBD1. This CDR3 is built from 15 residues. CDR1 and CDR2 from the germline V gene are SGHRS and YFSETQ. The J segment lost 5 bases and the V segment lost 4 bases, leaving 7 bases of the junction unmatched. The CDR3 spells CASSRSDRENEKLFF. The DNA of the CDR3 is TGCGCCAGCAGCAGGTCGGACAGGGAAAATGAAAAACTGTTTTTT.

The chain carries TRBV29-1 and TRBJ2-3; D uncertain. V lost 6 bases, J lost 6 bases, and 13 bases lay in between. The CDR3 runs 12 residues. The germline V gene encodes CDR1 SQVTM and CDR2 ANQGSEA. The CDR3 coding sequence is TGCAGCGTAAAGACCAGCGCGGATACGCAGTATTTT. Protein sequence: CSVKTSADTQYF.

This chain connects TRBV27 to TRBJ2-7; TRBD1 matches at 7 bases. V dropped 4 bases and J dropped 0; count of bases not matched to a gene: 9. CDR1 is MNHEY and CDR2 is SMNVEV in the germline V gene (reference sequence). The CDR3 length is 16 residues. This CDR3 reads CASSSYFGQDSYEQYF. The CDR3 coding sequence is TGTGCCAGCAGTTCCTACTTCGGACAGGACTCCTACGAGCAGTACTTC.

This clonotype was detected only a few times. V and J are TRBV12-3 or TRBV12-4 and TRBJ1-3, with D unresolved. V lost 6 bases and J lost 0, with 9 bases in between. The CDR3 is made up of 14 amino acids. This chain's CDR3 is CASRAQSSGNTIYF. CDR3 nucleotide sequence: TGTGCCAGCAGGGCCCAGAGCTCTGGAAACACCATATATTTT.

V usage is TRBV6-6 and J usage is TRBJ1-5; D is undetermined. The CDR3 sequence is 13 residues long. V was trimmed by 6 bases and J by 7 bases, leaving 13 bases between them. Germline CDR1 is MNHNY and CDR2 is SVGAGI (reference sequence). For the CDR3, the DNA is TGTGCCAGCAGCCTGGACCTGCGGCAGCCCCAGCATTTT. Translating gives CASSLDLRQPQHF.

V and J are TRBV7-2 and TRBJ1-6, with 9 nucleotides matching TRBD1. The CDR3 spans 15 residues. Unmatched junction bases numbered 12, after V lost 4 bases and J lost 14 bases. CDR1 SGHTA and CDR2 FQGNSA come from the germline V gene. CDR3 sequence reads: CASSSPGQGLRSLHF. The CDR3 DNA follows: TGTGCCAGCAGCTCACCGGGACAGGGACTCAGATCCCTCCACTTT.

The V call is TRBV3-1, the J call TRBJ1-6, with D perhaps matching TRBD1 (6 bases). The CDR3 contains 14 residues. Germline assignment: CDR1 LGHDT and CDR2 YNNKEL (reference sequence). The ends were cut back, 4 bases at V and 6 bases at J, with 10 bases in the middle. In DNA form, the CDR3 reads TGTGCCAGCAGCCCTTGGACAGCTAATTCACCCCTCCACTTT. Amino acid sequence: CASSPWTANSPLHF.

The CDR3 loop is CAISAPGGFGETQYF. CDR3 DNA sequence: TGTGCCATCAGTGCCCCGGGAGGATTCGGGGAGACCCAGTACTTC. V and J are TRBV10-3 and TRBJ2-5; 7 bases are a match to TRBD2. The CDR3 extends over 15 amino acids. Trimming removed 4 bases from V and 5 bases from J; junction bases left unmatched: 10. In germline, CDR1 is ENHRY, CDR2 SYGVKD.

This clonotype was seen only once. This sequence joins TRBV2 and TRBJ1-1, with D maybe TRBD1 (6 bases). Between the trimmed V and J ends, which lost 8 bases and 2 bases, there was a span of 15 bases. There are 14 residues in the CDR3. In germline, CDR1 is SNHLY, CDR2 FYNNEI. The CDR3 nucleotides read TGTGCCAGCGCCCGGACAGCGACCAACACTGAAGCTTTCTTT. This sequence encodes CASARTATNTEAFF.

This clonotype was observed many times. The rearrangement joins TRBV7-9 to TRBJ2-7, with a tentative D call TRBD2 (6 bases). CDR3 size: 14 residues. V shed 6 bases and J shed 9 bases, with 21 bases lying between them. Germline assignment: CDR1 SEHNR and CDR2 FQNEAQ (reference sequence). The CDR3 sequence is CASSLAPAEARQYF. The CDR3 coding sequence is TGTGCCAGCAGTCTAGCGCCGGCCGAGGCAAGGCAGTACTTC.

The chain combines TRBV12-3 or TRBV12-4 with TRBJ1-4; 7 nucleotides match TRBD1. V was pared by 4 bases and J by 8 bases, with 16 bases of the junction left unmatched. The length of the CDR3 is 17 residues. CDR3 in DNA: TGTGCCAGCAGTTCCAGAGACAGGCAGGGGGTATGGGAAAAACTGTTTTTT. Translation gives CASSSRDRQGVWEKLFF.

This clonotype was seen ten or more times. This sequence joins TRBV5-1 and TRBJ1-1; TRBD1 matches at 7 bases. J gave up 4 bases and V 0 bases, and 6 bases lay outside the gene matches. Germline CDR1 and CDR2: SGHRS and YFSETQ. The CDR3 consists of 15 residues. CDR3 sequence reads: CASSLGAGGSTEAFF. The CDR3, as DNA: TGCGCCAGCAGCTTGGGCGCAGGGGGAAGCACTGAAGCTTTCTTT.

The V call is TRBV9, the J call TRBJ2-1; the D gene could be TRBD1 or TRBD2 (5 bases each). Trimming removed 0 bases at V and 8 bases at J, with 9 bases between. This CDR3 comprises 13 residues. Per germline, CDR1 SGDLS and CDR2 YYNGEE. The CDR3 coding sequence is TGTGCCAGCAGCGTAGCTTGGGGGTATGAGCAGTTCTTC. Its protein is CASSVAWGYEQFF. Looking up the rest from reference TRBV9 and TRBJ2-1 gives the full variable domain: DSGVTQTPKHLITATGQRVTLRCSPRSGDLSVYWYQQSLDQGLQFLIQYYNGEERAKGNILERFSAQQFPDLHSELNLSSLELGDSALYFCASSVAWGYEQFFGPGTRLTVL.